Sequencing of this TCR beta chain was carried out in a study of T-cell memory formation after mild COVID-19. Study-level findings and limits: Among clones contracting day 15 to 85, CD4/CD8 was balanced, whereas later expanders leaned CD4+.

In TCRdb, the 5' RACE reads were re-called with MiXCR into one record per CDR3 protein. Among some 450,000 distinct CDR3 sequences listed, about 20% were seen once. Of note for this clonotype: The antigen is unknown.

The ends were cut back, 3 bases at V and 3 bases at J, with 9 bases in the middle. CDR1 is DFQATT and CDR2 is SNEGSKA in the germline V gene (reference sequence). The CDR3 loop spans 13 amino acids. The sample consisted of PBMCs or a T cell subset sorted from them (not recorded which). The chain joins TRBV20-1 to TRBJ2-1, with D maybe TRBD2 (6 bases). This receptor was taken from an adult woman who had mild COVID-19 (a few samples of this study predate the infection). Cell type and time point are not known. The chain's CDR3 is CSASGRNYNEQFF. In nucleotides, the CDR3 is TGCAGTGCTAGCGGGAGAAACTACAATGAGCAGTTCTTC.